The subject of this entry is one T cell receptor (beta chain). The antigen is undetermined. The data were obtained in a study of chemoradiotherapy in HPV16-positive cancers. Study-wide results and caveats: In HPV16-positive patients, HPV-responsive T-cell expansion tracked better recurrence-free survival. During treatment, candidate HPV-specific clones and E7-related motifs expanded in tumor.

TCRdb keeps only in-frame clones here, not all; method: immunoSEQ multiplex PCR. The sample holds about 21,000 clones, approximately 84% seen once. Over chemoradiotherapy, repertoires were sampled more than once. CDR3 size: 16 residues. Germline V gene lookup returns CDR1 MGHDK and CDR2 SYGVNS. V lost 1 base, J lost 1 base, and 13 bases lay in between. This chain links TRBV25-1 with TRBJ2-5; possible D gene TRBD1, 5 bases. The starting material was blood, obtained from a patient who underwent chemoradiotherapy. The clonotype originates from a human donor with HPV-associated anogenital cancer. CDR3 sequence (DNA): TGTGCCAGCAGTGAATCGACCTTTCAGGGCCAAGAGACCCAGTACTTC. It codes for CASSESTFQGQETQYF. The full variable domain, in which reference TRBV25-1 and TRBJ2-5 provide the parts outside the CDR3, is EADIYQTPRYLVIGTGKKITLECSQTMGHDKMYWYQQDPGMELHLIHYSYGVNSTEKGDLSSESTVSRIRTEHFPLTLESARPSHTSQYLCASSESTFQGQETQYFGPGTRLLVL.